Below, 23 T cell receptor beta chains from the same sample are listed, as sequenced in a study of cytomegalovirus exposure and HLA in healthy donors. With 60 Vbeta and 13 Jbeta primers, the PCR was carried out. Sequencing was performed with immunoSEQ multiplex PCR; in TCRdb, only in-frame clones are kept and a portion is missing. The sample comprises about 76,000 clones, about four fifths of which are singletons, and roughly an eighth rests with the top ten. The material sequenced was PBMCs. The receptors derive from a male donor in good health and CMV-seropositive.

The rearrangement joins TRBV5-4 to TRBJ1-5, with 9 bases lining up with TRBD1. The CDR3 is 18 amino acids. V gave up 9 bases and J gave up 4 bases; unmatched junction bases: 20. In germline, CDR1 is SGHNT, CDR2 YYREEE (reference sequence). CDR3 amino acids: CATPPRPQGASRNQPQHF. The CDR3, as DNA: TGTGCCACCCCGCCCCGGCCACAGGGGGCTTCGAGAAATCAGCCCCAGCATTTT.

The chain carries TRBV5-6 and TRBJ2-2, with 10 positions matching TRBD2. The CDR3 is made up of 16 amino acids. Trimming cost V 2 bases and J 3 bases; bases outside gene matches: 4. Germline CDR1 is SGHDT and CDR2 is YYEEEE. The CDR3 DNA reads TGTGCCAGCAGCTTAGGACTAGCGGACTACACCGGGGAGCTGTTTTTT. This encodes CASSLGLADYTGELFF.

V usage is TRBV2 and J usage is TRBJ2-7; tentatively, D is TRBD1 (6 bases). The CDR3 has 13 residues. Germline CDR1 is SNHLY and CDR2 is FYNNEI. The ends were cut back, 8 bases at V and 3 bases at J, with 14 bases in the middle. CDR3 sequence reads: CASDPQGLYEQYF. CDR3 sequence (DNA): TGTGCCAGCGACCCACAGGGTCTCTACGAGCAGTACTTC.

V usage is TRBV14 and J usage is TRBJ2-1, with a possible D match to TRBD1 (5 bases). This CDR3 contains 18 residues. Germline CDR1 and CDR2: SGHDN and FVKESK. V lost 0 bases and J 1 base, leaving 16 bases between the germline ends. CDR3 in amino acids: CASSQDLRVAGSYNEQFF. The CDR3 region has the DNA TGTGCCAGCAGCCAAGATCTTCGAGTAGCAGGGTCCTACAATGAGCAGTTCTTC.

The chain couples TRBV18 to TRBJ2-3; D possibly corresponds to TRBD2 (5 bases). The V end lost 3 bases, the J end lost 0 bases, and 10 bases lay between the germline ends. The CDR3 spans 15 residues. Germline V gene sequence: CDR1 KGHSH, CDR2 LQKENI. The DNA for the CDR3 is TGTGCCAGCTCACCCTCCGGGGTTAGCACAGATACGCAGTATTTT. It yields the protein CASSPSGVSTDTQYF. Full variable domain (missing parts from reference TRBV18 and TRBJ2-3): NAGVMQNPRHLVRRRGQEARLRCSPMKGHSHVYWYRQLPEEGLKFMVYLQKENIIDESGMPKERFSAEFPKEGPSILRIQQVVRGDSAAYFCASSPSGVSTDTQYFGPGTRLTVL.

The chain links TRBV7-2 to TRBJ2-3; D perhaps matches TRBD2 (6 bases). Germline V gene sequence: CDR1 SGHTA, CDR2 FQGNSA. The length of the CDR3 is 16 residues. V shed 4 bases and J shed 0 bases, with 14 bases lying between them. CDR3 sequence reads: CASSSIKSGSTDTQYF. The DNA for the CDR3 is TGTGCCAGCAGCTCCATTAAAAGCGGGAGCACAGATACGCAGTATTTT.

The rearrangement joins TRBV15 to TRBJ2-5; 11 bases line up with TRBD2. V lost 3 bases and J lost 5; bases outside the gene matches: 14. The CDR3 sequence is 18 residues long. Germline-derived CDR1 and CDR2 are LNHNV and YYDKDF (reference sequence). This chain's CDR3 is CATSSPVSGGARTETQYF. The CDR3 DNA is TGTGCCACCAGCAGCCCTGTTAGCGGGGGGGCCCGAACTGAGACCCAGTACTTC.

The gene calls are TRBV5-4 and TRBJ2-5; 9 bases map to TRBD2. The junction had 9 bases not matched to a gene; V was cut back by 0 bases and J by 9 bases. The CDR3 covers 15 residues. CDR1 is SGHNT, CDR2 YYREEE, per germline (reference sequence). The CDR3, as DNA: TGTGCCAGCAGCTTGGGGTTAGCGGGGGAGGGGGCCCAGTACTTC. This sequence encodes CASSLGLAGEGAQYF. Using reference TRBV5-4 and TRBJ2-5 for the parts outside the CDR3, the full variable domain is ETGVTQSPTHLIKTRGQQVTLRCSSQSGHNTVSWYQQALGQGPQFIFQYYREEENGRGNFPPRFSGLQFPNYSSELNVNALELDDSALYLCASSLGLAGEGAQYFGPGTRLLVL.

V is TRBV2 and J is TRBJ2-2, with 8 bases identical to TRBD1. This CDR3 is built from 14 residues. CDR1 is SNHLY and CDR2 is FYNNEI in the germline V gene. The J segment lost 9 bases and the V segment lost 5 bases, leaving 8 bases of the junction unmatched. The CDR3 region is CASSRSGQDWELFF. Here the CDR3 DNA reads TGTGCCAGCAGTCGATCGGGACAGGATTGGGAGCTGTTTTTT.

This clone was seen more than once but under ten times. The chain uses TRBV4-2 and TRBJ2-1; D gene unclear. CDR3 size: 12 residues. V shed 4 bases and J shed 9 bases, with 10 bases lying between them. Germline V gene lookup returns CDR1 LGHNA and CDR2 YNFKEQ. The CDR3 sequence: CASSPQAGEQFF. The CDR3 DNA sequence: TGTGCCAGCAGCCCCCAGGCAGGTGAGCAGTTCTTC.

The chain is built from TRBV5-5 and TRBJ2-7; D is undetermined. V lost 6 bases and J lost 0, with 13 bases in between. CDR3 length equals 14 residues. Germline values: CDR1 SGHKS, CDR2 YYEKEE (reference sequence). For the CDR3, the DNA is TGTGCCAGCAACCAACCCTCGAGCTCCTACGAGCAGTACTTC. Its translation is CASNQPSSSYEQYF.

This clone was recorded only once. The V and J genes are TRBV5-1 and TRBJ2-1, with unresolved D. The CDR3 has 13 residues. Trimming cost V 5 bases and J 4 bases, with 10 bases left between them. The germline gives CDR1 SGHRS, CDR2 YFSETQ. The CDR3 spells CASRGTEYNEQFF. The CDR3 DNA follows: TGCGCCAGCAGAGGAACGGAGTACAATGAGCAGTTCTTC.

The V gene is TRBV30, the J gene TRBJ1-2, with 8 bases matching TRBD1. The length of the CDR3 is 14 residues. After removal of 1 base from V and 5 bases from J, the junction contained 6 bases not matched to a gene. Germline CDR1 GTSNPN, CDR2 SVGIG (reference sequence). This CDR3 reads CAWSASGGWYGYTF. CDR3 nucleotide sequence: TGTGCCTGGAGTGCGTCAGGGGGCTGGTATGGCTACACCTTC.

The chain has TRBV18 and TRBJ2-7; 9 nucleotides agree with TRBD2. In germline, CDR1 is KGHSH, CDR2 LQKENI. V shed 5 bases, J shed 2 bases, and the junction held 10 bases outside the gene matches. The length of the CDR3 is 16 residues. CDR3 DNA sequence: TGTGCCAGCTCATCTTCAACTAGCGGGTTTACCTACGAGCAGTACTTC. This encodes CASSSSTSGFTYEQYF.

This chain uses TRBV18 with TRBJ2-7, with TRBD1 as a possible D gene (6 bases). CDR3 size: 14 residues. From germline, CDR1 is KGHSH and CDR2 LQKENI. The V and J ends lost 4 bases and 2 bases respectively, with 12 bases between them. CDR3 amino acids: CASSLRQETYEQYF. The DNA of the CDR3 is TGTGCCAGCTCACTACGACAGGAAACCTACGAGCAGTACTTC.

V and J are TRBV11-3 and TRBJ2-2; D possibly corresponds to TRBD2 (7 bases). Deletions cut 4 bases from V and 3 bases from J, with 12 bases between. The germline V gene encodes CDR1 SGHNT and CDR2 YENEEA. There are 15 residues in the CDR3. The CDR3 nucleotides are TGTGCCAGCAGCTGGAAAGGGGGGGACACCGGGGAGCTGTTTTTT. Protein sequence: CASSWKGGDTGELFF.

This clone was picked up one time. This chain uses TRBV6-5 with TRBJ1-2; D is unclear. Germline V gene lookup returns CDR1 MNHEY and CDR2 SVGAGI. This CDR3 comprises 13 residues. V was clipped by 2 bases and J by 4 bases, with 8 bases between them. The CDR3 here is CASSYNRAYGYTF. The CDR3 nucleotides are TGTGCCAGCAGTTACAACAGAGCCTATGGCTACACCTTC.

V usage is TRBV7-2 and J usage is TRBJ1-5; D is unresolved. Trimming cost V 5 bases and J 0 bases, with 11 bases left between them. The germline V gene encodes CDR1 SGHTA and CDR2 FQGNSA. The length of the CDR3 is 15 residues. The CDR3 loop reads CASSRWRDSNQPQHF. CDR3 DNA: TGTGCCAGCAGCCGATGGAGGGATAGCAATCAGCCCCAGCATTTT. The full variable domain, rest sourced from reference TRBV7-2 and TRBJ1-5, is GAGVSQSPSNKVTEKGKDVELRCDPISGHTALYWYRQSLGQGLEFLIYFQGNSAPDKSGLPSDRFSAERTGGSVSTLTIQRTQQEDSAVYLCASSRWRDSNQPQHFGDGTRLSIL.

The chain joins TRBV7-9 to TRBJ1-2, with D maybe TRBD1 (6 bases). Germline V gene sequence: CDR1 SEHNR, CDR2 FQNEAQ (reference sequence). The CDR3 totals 13 residues. Trimming shortened V by 2 bases and J by 6 bases, and 10 bases separated the two germline ends. The CDR3 bases are TGTGCCAGCAGCTTAAGGACAGTTGATGGCTACACCTTC. It is translated as CASSLRTVDGYTF. The variable domain in full, completed from reference TRBV7-9 and TRBJ1-2, reads DTGVSQNPRHKITKRGQNVTFRCDPISEHNRLYWYRQTLGQGPEFLTYFQNEAQLEKSRLLSDRFSAERPKGSFSTLEIQRTEQGDSAMYLCASSLRTVDGYTFGSGTRLTVV.

The chain couples TRBV7-9 to TRBJ2-7; unclear D gene. The CDR3 spans 13 residues. The V end lost 4 bases, the J end lost 3 bases, and 10 bases lay between the germline ends. Germline CDR1 is SEHNR and CDR2 is FQNEAQ (reference sequence). The CDR3 region has the DNA TGTGCCAGCAGCTCCCCCCCTAGCTACGAGCAGTACTTC. It translates to CASSSPPSYEQYF.

This clone was recorded a few times. The chain links TRBV5-8 to TRBJ2-3, with D possibly being TRBD2 (6 bases). The germline V gene has CDR1 SGHTS and CDR2 YDEGEE. The V gene lost 2 bases and the J gene lost 2 bases, with 9 bases spanning the gap. This CDR3 is 14 amino acids long. The CDR3 here is CASSFGLTTDTQYF. DNA of the CDR3: TGTGCCAGCAGCTTTGGACTAACCACAGATACGCAGTATTTT.

The DNA for the CDR3 is TGTGCCAGCAGTTTATCTATAGGACTAGCGGGCCGAAGAGAGACCCAGTACTTC. Translated: CASSLSIGLAGRRETQYF. The genes are TRBV27 and TRBJ2-5; 11 nucleotides agree with TRBD2. This CDR3 is built from 18 residues. V was clipped by 0 bases and J by 4 bases; unmatched bases: 10. CDR1 and CDR2 (germline): MNHEY, SMNVEV (reference sequence).

There are a few counts of this clone. The chain links TRBV7-8 to TRBJ1-4; 8 bases are shared with TRBD1. CDR1 is SGHVS and CDR2 is FQNEAQ in the germline V gene. CDR3 size: 15 residues. The trim removed 4 bases at V and 8 bases at J, leaving 9 bases unmatched. The DNA of the CDR3 is TGTGCCAGCAGCTCCCAGGGGGCGGGAGGGGAAAAACTGTTTTTT. It codes for CASSSQGAGGEKLFF. The whole variable domain, filled in from reference TRBV7-8 and TRBJ1-4, reads GAGVSQSPRYKVAKRGQDVALRCDPISGHVSLFWYQQALGQGPEFLTYFQNEAQLDKSGLPSDRFFAERPEGSVSTLKIQRTQQEDSAVYLCASSSQGAGGEKLFFGSGTQLSVL.